The clone carrying this T cell receptor (beta chain) was recorded a few times. The germline gives CDR1 SGHAT, CDR2 FQDESV (reference sequence). This CDR3 spans 15 amino acids. The V and J ends lost 0 bases and 5 bases, in that order; junction bases with no gene match: 5. This entry is derived from a study of OX40 agonist ivuxolimab in advanced cancers. At the level of the study: Having had anti-PD-1, anti-PD-L1 or anti-CTLA-4 therapy before was allowed, and roughly 40% had some.

Here immunoSEQ multiplex PCR was the method, and the copy in TCRdb shows in-frame clones only, minus some. The sample contains fewer than 60,000 clones, approximately 78% of which appear only once. This specimen consisted of CD4+ or CD8+ T cells sorted from blood, obtained in a trial of the OX40 agonist ivuxolimab. The rearrangement uses TRBV11-1 and TRBJ2-7; 9 nucleotides match TRBD2. This clonotype originated in an adult with an advanced solid tumor such as melanoma, head and neck, liver or kidney cancer. The CDR3 reads CASSLAGLAKNEQYF. CDR3 coding DNA: TGTGCCAGCAGCTTAGCCGGACTAGCGAAGAACGAGCAGTACTTC.